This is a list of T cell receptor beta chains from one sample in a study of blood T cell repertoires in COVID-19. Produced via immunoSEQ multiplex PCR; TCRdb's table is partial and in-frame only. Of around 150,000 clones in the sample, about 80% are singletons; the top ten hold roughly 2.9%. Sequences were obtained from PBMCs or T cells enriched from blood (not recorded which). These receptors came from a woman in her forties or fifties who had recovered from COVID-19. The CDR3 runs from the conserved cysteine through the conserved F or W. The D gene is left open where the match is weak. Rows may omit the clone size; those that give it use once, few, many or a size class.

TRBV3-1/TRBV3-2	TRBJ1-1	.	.	CASSQKLSTEAFF	TGTGCCAGCAGCCAGAAGTTGAGCACTGAAGCTTTCTTT
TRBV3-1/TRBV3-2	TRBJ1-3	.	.	CASTSSADTIYF	TGTGCCAGCACCTCTTCTGCGGACACCATATATTTT
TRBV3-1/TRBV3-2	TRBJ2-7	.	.	CASSLSGEQYF	TGTGCCAGCAGCCTATCCGGGGAGCAGTACTTC
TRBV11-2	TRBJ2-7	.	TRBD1	CASRWPGQGSYEQYF	TGTGCCAGCAGGTGGCCGGGACAGGGCTCCTACGAGCAGTACTTC
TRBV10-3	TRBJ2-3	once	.	CATGGPQGGADTQYF	TGTGCCACCGGCGGGCCCCAGGGAGGAGCAGATACGCAGTATTTT
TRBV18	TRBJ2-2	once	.	CASSPFSGESNTGELFF	TGTGCCAGCTCACCATTTTCGGGGGAAAGTAACACCGGGGAGCTGTTTTTT
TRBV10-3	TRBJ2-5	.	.	CASQGGETQYF	TGTGCCAGCCAGGGCGGAGAGACCCAGTACTTC
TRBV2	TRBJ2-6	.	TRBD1	CATTGTGDSGANVLTF	TGTGCCACCACCGGGACAGGGGATTCTGGGGCCAACGTCCTGACTTTC
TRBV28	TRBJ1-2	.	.	CASRTHRGLNGYTF	TGTGCCAGCAGAACCCATAGGGGTCTGAATGGCTACACCTTC
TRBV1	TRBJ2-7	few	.	CTSSQVLTGGNYEQYF	TGCACCAGCAGCCAAGTCTTGACAGGGGGCAATTACGAGCAGTACTTC
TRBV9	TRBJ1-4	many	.	CASSVDGRVGEKLFF	TGTGCCAGCAGCGTAGACGGCAGGGTGGGGGAAAAACTGTTTTTT
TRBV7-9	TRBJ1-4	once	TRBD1	CASSSPSGQTNEKLFF	TGTGCCAGCAGCTCACCCTCGGGACAGACTAATGAAAAACTGTTTTTT
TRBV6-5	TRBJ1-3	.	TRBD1	CASSYTGTVSGNTIYF	TGTGCCAGCAGTTACACGGGGACAGTCTCTGGAAACACCATATATTTT
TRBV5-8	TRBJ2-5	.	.	CASSPRLAGGGTQYF	TGTGCCAGCAGCCCTCGACTAGCTGGAGGGGGGACCCAGTACTTC
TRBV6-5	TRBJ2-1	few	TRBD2	CASSFGGRYNEQFF	TGTGCCAGCAGTTTTGGCGGGAGATACAATGAGCAGTTCTTC
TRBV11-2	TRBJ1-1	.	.	CASSLVFRGGEAFF	TGTGCCAGCAGCTTAGTCTTCAGGGGCGGGGAAGCTTTCTTT
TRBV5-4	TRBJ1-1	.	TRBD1	CASSDKDRSPEAFF	TGTGCCAGCAGCGATAAGGACAGGTCTCCTGAAGCTTTCTTT
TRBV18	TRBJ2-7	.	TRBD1	CASSDGTGVRVEQYF	TGTGCCAGCTCAGACGGGACAGGGGTGCGGGTCGAGCAGTACTTC
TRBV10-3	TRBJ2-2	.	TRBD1	CAISEGTGGTGELFF	TGTGCCATCAGTGAAGGGACAGGGGGCACCGGGGAGCTGTTTTTT
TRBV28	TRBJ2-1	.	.	CASRGDSSYNEQFF	TGTGCCAGCAGAGGGGACTCCTCCTACAATGAGCAGTTCTTC
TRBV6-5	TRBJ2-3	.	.	CASSYSRYTDTQYF	TGTGCCAGCAGTTACTCGCGGTACACAGATACGCAGTATTTT
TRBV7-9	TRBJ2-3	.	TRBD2	CASSFFAGVGTDTQYF	TGTGCCAGCAGCTTTTTCGCGGGGGTGGGCACAGATACGCAGTATTTT
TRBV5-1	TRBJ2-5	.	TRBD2	CASRNSGTYQETQYF	TGCGCCAGCCGTAATAGCGGGACGTACCAAGAGACCCAGTACTTC
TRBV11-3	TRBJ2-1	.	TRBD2	CASSLAGGYNEQFF	TGTGCCAGCAGCTTAGCGGGAGGGTACAATGAGCAGTTCTTC
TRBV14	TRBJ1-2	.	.	CASSHPSNYGYTF	TGTGCCAGCAGCCACCCCAGTAACTATGGCTACACCTTC
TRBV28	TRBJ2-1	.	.	CASSNYRSSYNEQFF	TGTGCCAGCAGTAACTACAGGAGCTCCTACAATGAGCAGTTCTTC
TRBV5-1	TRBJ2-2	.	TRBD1	CASSLVVTGGSGELFF	TGCGCCAGCAGCTTGGTTGTGACAGGGGGGTCCGGGGAGCTGTTTTTT
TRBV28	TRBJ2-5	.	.	CASSKGDRETQYF	TGTGCCAGCAGCAAGGGGGATCGGGAGACCCAGTACTTC
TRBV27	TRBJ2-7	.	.	CASSPDEQYF	TGTGCCAGCAGCCCCGACGAGCAGTACTTC
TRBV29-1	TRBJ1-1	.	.	CSAQTGIFPPNTEAFF	TGCAGCGCCCAGACGGGGATATTTCCCCCGAACACTGAAGCTTTCTTT
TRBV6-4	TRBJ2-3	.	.	CASSDSIRSTDTQYF	TGTGCCAGCAGTGACTCGATTAGAAGCACAGATACGCAGTATTTT
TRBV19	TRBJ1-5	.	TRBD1	CASADQGAVQPQHF	TGTGCCAGTGCCGATCAGGGGGCCGTTCAGCCCCAGCATTTT
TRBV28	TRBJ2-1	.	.	CASSKPRGASNEQFF	TGTGCCAGCAGCAAACCCAGGGGGGCGAGCAATGAGCAGTTCTTC
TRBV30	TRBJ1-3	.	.	CAHQSAAGNTIYF	TGTGCCCACCAGTCGGCGGCTGGAAACACCATATATTTT
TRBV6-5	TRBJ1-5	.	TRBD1	CASSYPDRAGFHPQHF	TGTGCCAGCAGTTACCCCGACAGGGCTGGCTTCCATCCCCAGCATTTT
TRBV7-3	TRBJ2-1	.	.	CASSLHPRALYNEQFF	TGTGCCAGCAGCTTACATCCCAGGGCCCTATACAATGAGCAGTTCTTC
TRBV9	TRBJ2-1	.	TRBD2	CASSVERGTYNEQFF	TGTGCCAGCAGCGTGGAGCGGGGAACCTACAATGAGCAGTTCTTC
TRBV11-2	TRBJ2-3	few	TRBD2	CASSLVSGGGTDTQYF	TGTGCCAGCAGCTTAGTAAGCGGGGGGGGCACAGATACGCAGTATTTT
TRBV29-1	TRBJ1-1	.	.	CSVERDKYTEAFF	TGCAGCGTGGAACGGGACAAGTACACTGAAGCTTTCTTT
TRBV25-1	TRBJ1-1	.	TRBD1	CASTRTGRDTEAFF	TGTGCCAGCACACGGACAGGGCGGGACACTGAAGCTTTCTTT
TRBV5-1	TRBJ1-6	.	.	CASSLGQINSPLHF	TGCGCCAGCAGCTTGGGTCAGATTAATTCACCCCTCCACTTT
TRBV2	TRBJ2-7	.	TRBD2	CASSESQRGIYEQYF	TGTGCCAGCAGTGAATCCCAGCGGGGGATCTACGAGCAGTACTTC
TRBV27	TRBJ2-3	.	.	CASSLSVYTDTQYF	TGTGCCAGCAGTTTGAGCGTCTACACAGATACGCAGTATTTT
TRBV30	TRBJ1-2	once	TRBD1	CAWSGSQGGAYYGYTF	TGTGCCTGGAGTGGATCCCAAGGGGGCGCGTACTATGGCTACACCTTC
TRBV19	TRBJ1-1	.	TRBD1	CASIGGRGEAFF	TGTGCCAGTATAGGGGGCAGAGGTGAAGCTTTCTTT
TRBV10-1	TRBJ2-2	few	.	CASSIPGGELFF	TGCGCCAGCAGCATCCCGGGCGGGGAGCTGTTTTTT
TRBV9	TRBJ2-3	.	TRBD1	CASSPRDRGLDTQYF	TGTGCCAGCAGCCCCCGGGACAGGGGGCTGGATACGCAGTATTTT
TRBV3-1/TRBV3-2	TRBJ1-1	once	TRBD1	CASSHPPRGPPEAFF	TGTGCCAGCAGCCACCCGCCCAGGGGGCCGCCTGAAGCTTTCTTT
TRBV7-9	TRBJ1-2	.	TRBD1	CASNLLRRTGEGYTF	TGTGCCAGCAACTTACTCCGTCGGACAGGGGAAGGCTACACCTTC
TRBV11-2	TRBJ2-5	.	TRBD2	CASSLAGGQETQYF	TGTGCCAGCAGCTTAGCGGGGGGCCAAGAGACCCAGTACTTC
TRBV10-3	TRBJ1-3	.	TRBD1	CAISVMPPDRGSGNTIYF	TGTGCCATCAGTGTTATGCCCCCCGACAGGGGTTCAGGAAACACCATATATTTT
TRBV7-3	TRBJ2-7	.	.	CASSLSSDSYEQYF	TGTGCCAGCAGCTTAAGTAGCGACTCCTACGAGCAGTACTTC
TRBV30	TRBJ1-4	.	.	CAWSAPGATNEKLFF	TGTGCCTGGAGTGCACCAGGGGCAACTAATGAAAAACTGTTTTTT
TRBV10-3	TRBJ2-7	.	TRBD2	CAISSSSGVDYEQYF	TGTGCCATCAGTTCTAGCAGCGGGGTTGACTACGAGCAGTACTTC
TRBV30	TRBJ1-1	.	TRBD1	CAWSGTGSAFF	TGTGCCTGGAGCGGGACAGGGAGCGCTTTCTTT
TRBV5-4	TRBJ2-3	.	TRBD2	CASSARLAGDRPNTDTQYF	TGTGCCAGCAGCGCCCGCCTAGCGGGAGACCGCCCCAACACAGATACGCAGTATTTT